The T cell receptor beta chain described here comes from a study of shared clonotypes between healthy human individuals. Whole-study results and caveats: Genetic and exposure-history diversity was limited by the few donors.

With respect to this clone: Its matching antigen is unknown.

The CDR3 is 15 residues long. The trim removed 3 bases at V and 3 bases at J, leaving 4 bases unmatched. Per the germline V gene, CDR1 is SGHAT and CDR2 is FQNNGV. Into CD45RA+ naive and CD45RA-negative memory subsets, the CD4+ cells were split. Produced via immunoSEQ multiplex PCR; TCRdb's table is partial and in-frame only. This table has under 1,100,000 clones, 70% to 80% appearing once. The source of this sequence is a man aged 18 to 35 in good health. Some clones in this sample may be carry-over from other donors' samples. Material: memory CD4+ T cells from PBMCs. Noted subset: CD45RA-negative fraction. The chain recombines TRBV11-2 with TRBJ1-2, with 10 bases identical to TRBD1. The CDR3 sequence is CASSFGTGVDYGYTF. Here the CDR3 DNA reads TGTGCCAGCAGCTTCGGGACAGGGGTTGACTATGGCTACACCTTC. Filled out from reference TRBV11-2 and TRBJ1-2, the complete variable domain reads EAGVAQSPRYKIIEKRQSVAFWCNPISGHATLYWYQQILGQGPKLLIQFQNNGVVDDSQLPKDRFSAERLKGVDSTLKIQPAKLEDSAVYLCASSFGTGVDYGYTFGSGTRLTVV.